The present entry profiles one T cell receptor beta chain with its context. This sample stems from a study of glioma-infiltrating T cells after dendritic cell vaccination. Study at large: Dendritic cell vaccine was injected intradermally three times, biweekly.

Germline trimming cut 4 bases from V and 3 bases from J; bases unmatched to any gene: 7. This CDR3 has 16 residues. Germline assignment: CDR1 SGHNT and CDR2 YYREEE (reference sequence). The assay was immunoSEQ multiplex PCR, and TCRdb's table has in-frame clones only and misses some. The repertoire has over 55,000 clones, roughly 79% of them found once; the top ten carry 7.9%. This rearrangement joins TRBV5-4 to TRBJ1-2; 12 bases map to TRBD1. Here the sequenced sample was blood, taken before dendritic cell vaccination. The clonotype comes from a human donor with glioblastoma. The CDR3 DNA reads TGTGCCAGCAGCGCCGGGACAGGGGGCGAATACTATGGCTACACCTTC. Translation gives CASSAGTGGEYYGYTF.